This T cell receptor (beta chain) emerged from a study of blood T cell dynamics during melanoma immunotherapy. Study overall: Standard first-line treatment here was pembrolizumab or nivolumab plus ipilimumab in metastatic melanoma.

Trimming stripped 3 bases from V and 5 bases from J, with 17 bases between. Germline loops: CDR1 SGHRS, CDR2 YFSETQ. The CDR3 runs 16 residues. Findings and caveats of the study: Cell-free DNA CDR3 sequences most resembled the immune-effector CD8+ subset, which was also most clonal. It remained unknown if the driving T cell clones were melanoma-specific.

About this clone itself: Antigen: not known.

Clones were read by immunoSEQ multiplex PCR, and TCRdb kept only the in-frame ones, dropping some. This table holds 15,000 or so clones, less than 95% found once. Time point meaning: week 3, after first cycle of checkpoint inhibitor. The V call is TRBV5-1, the J call TRBJ2-2; the D call may be TRBD1 or TRBD2 (6 bases each). This receptor was identified in a human donor with melanoma. The sequencing here drew on effector memory CD8+ T cells from blood, taken from a patient treated with checkpoint blockade. The CDR3 loop is CASSWGPGEWTGELFF. CDR3 DNA sequence: TGCGCCAGCAGCTGGGGGCCGGGGGAATGGACCGGGGAGCTGTTTTTT.